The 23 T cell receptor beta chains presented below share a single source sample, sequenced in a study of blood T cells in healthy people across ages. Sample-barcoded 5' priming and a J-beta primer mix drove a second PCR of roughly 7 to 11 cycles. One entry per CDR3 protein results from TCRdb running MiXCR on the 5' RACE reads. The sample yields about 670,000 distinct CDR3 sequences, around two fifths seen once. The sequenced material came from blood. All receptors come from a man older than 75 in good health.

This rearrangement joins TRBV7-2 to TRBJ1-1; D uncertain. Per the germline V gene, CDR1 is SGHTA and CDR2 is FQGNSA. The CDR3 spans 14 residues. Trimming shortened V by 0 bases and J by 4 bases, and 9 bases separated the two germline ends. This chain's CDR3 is CASSLARQVTEAFF. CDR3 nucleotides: TGTGCCAGCAGCTTAGCGCGGCAGGTCACTGAAGCTTTCTTT. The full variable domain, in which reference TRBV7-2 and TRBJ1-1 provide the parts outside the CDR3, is GAGVSQSPSNKVTEKGKDVELRCDPISGHTALYWYRQSLGQGLEFLIYFQGNSAPDKSGLPSDRFSAERTGGSVSTLTIQRTQQEDSAVYLCASSLARQVTEAFFGQGTRLTVV.

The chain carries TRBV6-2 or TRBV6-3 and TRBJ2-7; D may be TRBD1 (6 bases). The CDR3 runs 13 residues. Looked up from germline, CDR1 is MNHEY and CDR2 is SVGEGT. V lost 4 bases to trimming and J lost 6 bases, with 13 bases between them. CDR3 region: CASSLTGLGEQYF. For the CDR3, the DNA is TGTGCCAGCAGTTTGACAGGCTTGGGCGAGCAGTACTTC.

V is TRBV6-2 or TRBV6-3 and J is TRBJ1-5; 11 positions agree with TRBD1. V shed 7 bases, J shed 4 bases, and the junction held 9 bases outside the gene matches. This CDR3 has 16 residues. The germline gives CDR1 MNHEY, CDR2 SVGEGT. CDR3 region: CASTAGTGGWNQPQHF. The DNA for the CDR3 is TGTGCCAGCACGGCCGGGACAGGGGGATGGAATCAGCCCCAGCATTTT.

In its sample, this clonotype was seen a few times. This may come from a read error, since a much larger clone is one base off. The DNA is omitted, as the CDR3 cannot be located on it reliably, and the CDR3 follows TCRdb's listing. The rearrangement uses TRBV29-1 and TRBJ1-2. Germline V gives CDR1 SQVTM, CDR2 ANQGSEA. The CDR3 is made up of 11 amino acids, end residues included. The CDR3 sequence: CSVDSGYGCTF.

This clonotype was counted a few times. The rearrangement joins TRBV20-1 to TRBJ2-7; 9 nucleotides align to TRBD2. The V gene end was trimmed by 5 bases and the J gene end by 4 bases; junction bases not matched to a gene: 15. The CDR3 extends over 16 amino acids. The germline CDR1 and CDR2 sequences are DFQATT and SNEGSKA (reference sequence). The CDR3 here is CSALLIASGRRYEQYF. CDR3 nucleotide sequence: TGCAGTGCTCTGCTTATCGCCAGCGGGAGGAGGTACGAGCAGTACTTC.

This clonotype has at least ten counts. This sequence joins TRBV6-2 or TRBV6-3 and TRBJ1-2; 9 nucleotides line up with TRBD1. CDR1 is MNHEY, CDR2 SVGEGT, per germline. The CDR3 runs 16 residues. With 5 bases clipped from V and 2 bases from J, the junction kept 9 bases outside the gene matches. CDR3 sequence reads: CASSLGTGRLNYGYTF. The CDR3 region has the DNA TGTGCCAGCAGTCTCGGGACAGGGAGACTAAACTATGGCTACACCTTC.

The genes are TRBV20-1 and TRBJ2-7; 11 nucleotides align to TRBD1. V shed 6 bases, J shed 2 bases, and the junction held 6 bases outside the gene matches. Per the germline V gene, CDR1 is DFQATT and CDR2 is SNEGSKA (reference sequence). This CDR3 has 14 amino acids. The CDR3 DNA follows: TGCAGTGCAACCGGGACAGGGGGGCCCTACGAGCAGTACTTC. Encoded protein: CSATGTGGPYEQYF.

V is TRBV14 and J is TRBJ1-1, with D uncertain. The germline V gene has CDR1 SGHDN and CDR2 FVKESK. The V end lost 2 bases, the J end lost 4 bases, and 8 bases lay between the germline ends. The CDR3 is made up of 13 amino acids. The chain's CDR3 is CASSQSTRTEAFF. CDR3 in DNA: TGTGCCAGCAGCCAATCTACACGCACTGAAGCTTTCTTT.

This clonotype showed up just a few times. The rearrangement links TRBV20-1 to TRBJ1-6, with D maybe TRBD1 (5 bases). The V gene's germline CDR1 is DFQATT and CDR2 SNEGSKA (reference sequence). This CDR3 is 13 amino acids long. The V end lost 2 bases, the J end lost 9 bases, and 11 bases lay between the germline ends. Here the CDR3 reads CSARLGGSSPLHF. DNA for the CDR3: TGCAGTGCTAGATTGGGGGGAAGTTCACCCCTCCACTTT.

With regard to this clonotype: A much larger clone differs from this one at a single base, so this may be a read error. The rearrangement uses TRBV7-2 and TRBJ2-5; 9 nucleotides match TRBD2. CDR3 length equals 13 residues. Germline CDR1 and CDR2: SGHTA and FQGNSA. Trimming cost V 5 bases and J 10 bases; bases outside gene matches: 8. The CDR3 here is CASSASPSGVQYF. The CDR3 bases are TGTGCCAGCAGCGCATCGCCTAGCGGGGTCCAGTACTTC.

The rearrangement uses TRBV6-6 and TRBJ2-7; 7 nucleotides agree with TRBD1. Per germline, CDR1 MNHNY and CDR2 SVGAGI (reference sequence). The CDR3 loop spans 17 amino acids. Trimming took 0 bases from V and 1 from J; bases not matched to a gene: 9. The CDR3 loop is CASSYSPAAGGSYEQYF. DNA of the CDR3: TGTGCCAGCAGTTACTCGCCAGCTGCAGGGGGTTCCTACGAGCAGTACTTC.

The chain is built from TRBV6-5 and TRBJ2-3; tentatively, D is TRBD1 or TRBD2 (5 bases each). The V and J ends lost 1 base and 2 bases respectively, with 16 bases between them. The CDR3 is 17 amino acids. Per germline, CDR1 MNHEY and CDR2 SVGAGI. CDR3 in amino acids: CASSYYPGTRHTDTQYF. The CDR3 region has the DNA TGTGCCAGCAGTTACTATCCCGGGACCCGGCACACAGATACGCAGTATTTT.

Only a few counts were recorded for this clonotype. In nucleotides, the CDR3 is TGTGCCAGCAGTGCTCGGGGTTTCCAGCCCCAGCATTTT. Its protein is CASSARGFQPQHF. The chain recombines TRBV12-3 or TRBV12-4 with TRBJ1-5; D uncertain. The germline V and J ends were trimmed by 5 bases and 7 bases, with 12 bases remaining between them. The CDR3 contains 13 residues.

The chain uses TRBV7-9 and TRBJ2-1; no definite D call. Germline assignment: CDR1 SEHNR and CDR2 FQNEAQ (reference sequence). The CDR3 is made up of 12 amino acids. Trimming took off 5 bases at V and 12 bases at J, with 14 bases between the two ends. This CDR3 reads CASSPTTEGQFF. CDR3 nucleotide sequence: TGTGCCAGCAGCCCCACAACGGAAGGGCAGTTCTTC.

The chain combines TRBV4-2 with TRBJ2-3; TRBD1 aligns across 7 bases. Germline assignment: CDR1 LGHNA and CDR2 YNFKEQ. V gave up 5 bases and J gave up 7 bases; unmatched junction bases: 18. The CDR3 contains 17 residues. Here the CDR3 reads CASSTTPGQHSPYTQYF. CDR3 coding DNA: TGTGCCAGCAGCACAACTCCGGGACAGCACTCACCATATACGCAGTATTTT.

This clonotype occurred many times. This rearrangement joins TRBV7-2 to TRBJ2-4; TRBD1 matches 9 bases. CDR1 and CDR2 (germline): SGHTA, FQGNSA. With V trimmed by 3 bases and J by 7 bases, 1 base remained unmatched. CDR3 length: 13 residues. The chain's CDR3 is CASSFGTGNIQYF. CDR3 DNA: TGTGCCAGCAGCTTCGGGACAGGGAACATTCAGTACTTC.

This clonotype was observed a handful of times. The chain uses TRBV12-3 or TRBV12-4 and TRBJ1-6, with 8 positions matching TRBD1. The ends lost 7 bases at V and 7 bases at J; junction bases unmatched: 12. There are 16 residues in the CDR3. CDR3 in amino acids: CASTTSGRGQNSPLHF. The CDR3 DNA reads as TGTGCCAGCACCACCAGCGGCAGGGGGCAGAATTCACCCCTCCACTTT.

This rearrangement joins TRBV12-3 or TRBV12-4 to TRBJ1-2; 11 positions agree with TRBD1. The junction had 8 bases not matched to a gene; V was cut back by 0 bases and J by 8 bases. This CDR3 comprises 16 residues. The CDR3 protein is CASSLASRTGGRGYTF. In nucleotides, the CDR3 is TGTGCCAGCAGTTTAGCCTCGAGGACAGGGGGCAGGGGCTACACCTTC.

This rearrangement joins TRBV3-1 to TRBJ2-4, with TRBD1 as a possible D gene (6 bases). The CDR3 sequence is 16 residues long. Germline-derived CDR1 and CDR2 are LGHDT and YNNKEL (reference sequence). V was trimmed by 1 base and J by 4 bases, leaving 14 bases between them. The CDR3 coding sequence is TGTGCCAGCAGCCAAGGGGGGCCGAACAGAAAAAACATTCAGTACTTC. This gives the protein CASSQGGPNRKNIQYF. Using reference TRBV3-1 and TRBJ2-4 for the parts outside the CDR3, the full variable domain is DTAVSQTPKYLVTQMGNDKSIKCEQNLGHDTMYWYKQDSKKFLKIMFSYNNKELIINETVPNRFSPKSPDKAHLNLHINSLELGDSAVYFCASSQGGPNRKNIQYFGAGTRLSVL.

CDR3 nucleotides: TGTGCCTGGAGTGTACGTAGCGGGAGAGGCGCAGATACGCAGTATTTT. Translation gives CAWSVRSGRGADTQYF. The genes are TRBV30 and TRBJ2-3; TRBD2 aligns across 9 bases. Germline CDR1 and CDR2: GTSNPN and SVGIG (reference sequence). This CDR3 has 16 residues. The ends lost 0 bases at V and 4 bases at J; junction bases unmatched: 8.

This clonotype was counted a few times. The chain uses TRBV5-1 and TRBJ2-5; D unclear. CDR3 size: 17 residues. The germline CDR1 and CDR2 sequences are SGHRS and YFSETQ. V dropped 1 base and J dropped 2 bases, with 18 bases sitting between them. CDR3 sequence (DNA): TGCGCCAGCAGCTTGAATCCGGTGGGTCGAGGACAAGAGACCCAGTACTTC. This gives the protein CASSLNPVGRGQETQYF.

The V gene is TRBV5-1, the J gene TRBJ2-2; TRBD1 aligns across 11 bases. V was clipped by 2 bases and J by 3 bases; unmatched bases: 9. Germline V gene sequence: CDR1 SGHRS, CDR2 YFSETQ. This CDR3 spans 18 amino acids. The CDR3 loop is CASSFPISGQGDTGELFF. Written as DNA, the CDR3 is TGCGCCAGCAGCTTCCCCATCTCGGGACAGGGGGACACCGGGGAGCTGTTTTTT.

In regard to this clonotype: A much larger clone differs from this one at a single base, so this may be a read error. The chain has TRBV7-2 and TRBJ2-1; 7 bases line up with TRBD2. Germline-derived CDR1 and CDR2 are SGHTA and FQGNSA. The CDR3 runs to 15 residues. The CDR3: CASSSGGRLYNELFF. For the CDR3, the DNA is TGTGCCAGCAGCTCGGGCGGGAGACTGTACAATGAGCTGTTCTTC. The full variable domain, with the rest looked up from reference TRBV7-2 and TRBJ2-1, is GAGVSQSPSNKVTEKGKDVELRCDPISGHTALYWYRQSLGQGLEFLIYFQGNSAPDKSGLPSDRFSAERTGGSVSTLTIQRTQQEDSAVYLCASSSGGRLYNELFFGPGTRLTVL.